This T cell receptor (beta chain) was sequenced for a study of blood T cell repertoires in COVID-19. The germline V and J ends were trimmed by 2 bases and 2 bases, with 13 bases remaining between them. This CDR3 region has 15 residues. Germline V gene sequence: CDR1 LGHDT, CDR2 YNNKEL (reference sequence). Enrolment of Seattle patients took place during active infection, and they were followed longitudinally. Profiled with immunoSEQ multiplex PCR; TCRdb holds only in-frame clones, not every one. This table holds tens of thousands of clones, around two thirds found once. The source of this sequence is a man between 65 and 85 years old with COVID-19, enrolled during active disease. The rearrangement joins TRBV3-1 (or the pseudogene TRBV3-2) to TRBJ2-7; D is possibly TRBD2 (6 bases). Sample: peripheral blood. The CDR3 nucleotides read TGTGCCAGCAGCCAACTTATCAGCGGGCCCTACGAGCAGTACTTC. Its protein product is CASSQLISGPYEQYF.